Each of the 8 T cell receptor beta chains below was sequenced from the same sample in a study of shared clonotypes between healthy human individuals. TCRdb's table, derived via immunoSEQ multiplex PCR, lists solely in-frame clones and lacks some. The sample includes 450,000 to 600,000 clones, 79% of them seen just once. Sequencing was performed on PBMCs. These receptors were obtained from a woman aged 40-49 years in good health. Some clones in this sample may be carry-over from other donors' samples.

This chain uses TRBV19 with TRBJ1-1; no clear D. V was pared by 8 bases and J by 5 bases, with 15 bases between. Germline lookup yields CDR1 LNHDA and CDR2 SQIVND (reference sequence). There are 13 residues in the CDR3. The CDR3 coding sequence is TGTGCCAGTGGCCCCGGCGCGGGAACTGAAGCTTTCTTT. Translating it yields CASGPGAGTEAFF.

The J gene is TRBJ1-5, the V gene TRBV6-1; D is unclear. Between the trimmed V and J ends, which lost 0 bases and 9 bases, there was a span of 18 bases. This CDR3 comprises 16 residues. CDR1 and CDR2 (germline): MNHNS, SASEGT. The CDR3 reads CASSEALRGLYRPQHF. The DNA for the CDR3 is TGTGCCAGCAGTGAAGCTCTCCGGGGTTTGTATCGGCCCCAGCATTTT.

The chain combines TRBV27 with TRBJ2-3; D uncertain. The germline V gene has CDR1 MNHEY and CDR2 SMNVEV (reference sequence). The CDR3 runs 14 residues. Trimming took off 9 bases at V and 4 bases at J, with 17 bases between the two ends. The CDR3 reads CASRQLPTSDTQYF. The CDR3 DNA reads as TGTGCCAGTCGACAACTCCCCACCTCAGATACGCAGTATTTT.

V usage is TRBV27 and J usage is TRBJ2-1, with 11 bases fitting TRBD1. The CDR3 is made up of 15 amino acids. CDR1 and CDR2 from the germline V gene are MNHEY and SMNVEV (reference sequence). V was clipped by 6 bases and J by 8 bases; unmatched bases: 9. CDR3 sequence (DNA): TGTGCCAGCAGGACCCCGGGACAGGGGGTCTATGAGCAGTTCTTC. Translation gives CASRTPGQGVYEQFF.

This sequence joins TRBV5-1 and TRBJ1-2; a weak D match, TRBD1 (5 bases). This CDR3 comprises 15 residues. The germline V gene encodes CDR1 SGHRS and CDR2 YFSETQ. The V gene lost 0 bases and the J gene lost 2 bases, with 11 bases spanning the gap. CDR3 sequence: CASSLDQGSNYGYTF. In DNA, the CDR3 is TGCGCCAGCAGCTTGGATCAGGGATCCAACTATGGCTACACCTTC. Drawing the rest from reference TRBV5-1 and TRBJ1-2, the complete variable domain is KAGVTQTPRYLIKTRGQQVTLSCSPISGHRSVSWYQQTPGQGLQFLFEYFSETQRNKGNFPGRFSGRQFSNSRSEMNVSTLELGDSALYLCASSLDQGSNYGYTFGSGTRLTVV.

The V call is TRBV29-1, the J call TRBJ2-7; 10 bases match TRBD1. Germline values: CDR1 SQVTM, CDR2 ANQGSEA. There are 14 residues in the CDR3. Losses at the gene ends were 4 bases for V and 6 bases for J; bases not matched to a gene: 9. CDR3 sequence: CSVGHGQGVSEQYF. The CDR3, as DNA: TGCAGCGTTGGCCACGGACAGGGGGTCTCCGAGCAGTACTTC.

This clone was counted ten times or more. The V and J genes are TRBV27 and TRBJ2-2; tentatively, D is TRBD1 or TRBD2 (5 bases each). V shed 6 bases and J shed 3 bases, with 11 bases lying between them. Germline loops: CDR1 MNHEY, CDR2 SMNVEV (reference sequence). The CDR3 consists of 14 residues. CDR3 sequence (DNA): TGTGCCAGCAGGTCAGGGACGGACACCGGGGAGCTGTTTTTT. It codes for CASRSGTDTGELFF.

This chain uses TRBV11-3 with TRBJ2-1, with D perhaps matching TRBD2 (5 bases). Trimming took off 1 base at V and 5 bases at J, with 9 bases between the two ends. The CDR3 length is 14 residues. Germline assignment: CDR1 SGHNT and CDR2 YENEEA. The CDR3 here is CASSLGGSHNEQFF. Written as DNA, the CDR3 is TGTGCCAGCAGCTTAGGAGGGAGCCACAATGAGCAGTTCTTC.